Presented here are 18 T cell receptor beta chains from one specimen sequenced in a study of shared clonotypes between healthy human individuals. TCRdb's table, derived via immunoSEQ multiplex PCR, lists solely in-frame clones and lacks some. Of approximately 1.9 million clones in the sample, roughly 95% were seen once. The naive CD8 population came from CD45RO-negative cells selected for CCR7, without terminally differentiated effector memory CD45RA+ cells. The sample was naive CD8+ T cells from PBMCs. Receptors originate from a man aged 18-30 years in good health. Some clones in this sample may be carry-over from other donors' samples.

This clone was detected only once. J is TRBJ2-5 and V is TRBV5-5; 8 bases agree with TRBD2. The germline V gene encodes CDR1 SGHKS and CDR2 YYEKEE (reference sequence). Trimming took 3 bases from V and 2 from J; bases not matched to a gene: 9. The CDR3 covers 16 residues. CDR3 sequence: CASSWTEAGDQETQYF. The CDR3 DNA sequence: TGTGCCAGCAGCTGGACCGAAGCGGGAGATCAAGAGACCCAGTACTTC.

The rearrangement uses TRBV2 and TRBJ2-7; tentative D call: TRBD1 (6 bases). Germline V gives CDR1 SNHLY, CDR2 FYNNEI. This CDR3 comprises 19 residues. The V and J ends lost 10 bases and 4 bases respectively, with 35 bases between them. CDR3 sequence reads: CAILETLGQNRVYLYEQYF. In nucleotides, the CDR3 is TGTGCCATCTTGGAAACCCTGGGGCAAAACAGGGTCTACCTGTACGAGCAGTACTTC. Together with reference TRBV2 and TRBJ2-7, the CDR3 gives the full variable domain: EPEVTQTPSHQVTQMGQEVILRCVPISNHLYFYWYRQILGQKVEFLVSFYNNEISEKSEIFDDQFSVERPDGSNFTLKIRSTKLEDSAMYFCAILETLGQNRVYLYEQYFGPGTRLTVT.

The chain has TRBV5-6 and TRBJ1-5; D is unresolved. Germline loops: CDR1 SGHDT, CDR2 YYEEEE. With 0 bases removed from V and 5 bases from J, the gap between germline ends came to 12 bases. This CDR3 is 15 amino acids long. The DNA of the CDR3 is TGTGCCAGCAGCTTGGGGCAAGGCCAGCATCAGCCCCAGCATTTT. Translating gives CASSLGQGQHQPQHF.

The rearrangement links TRBV7-9 to TRBJ2-1; no firm D call. Germline V gives CDR1 SEHNR, CDR2 FQNEAQ (reference sequence). The CDR3 covers 13 residues. Trimming took 10 bases from V and 14 from J, leaving 24 bases between them. The CDR3 DNA reads TGTGCCATCGAGGCCTCTACCCTAACGACGAAGTTCTTC. Protein product: CAIEASTLTTKFF.

V is TRBV21-1 and J is TRBJ2-7; TRBD2 is the table's D call and was not checked against the DNA. TRBV21-1 is a pseudogene locus. CDR3 size: 15 residues. The CDR3: CASSKGGLACYEQYF. For the CDR3, the DNA is TGTGCCAGCAGCAAAGGGGGACTGGCCTGCTACGAGCAGTACTTC.

The V gene is TRBV6-5, the J gene TRBJ2-1; D possibly uses TRBD1 or TRBD2 (5 bases each). Germline CDR1 is MNHEY and CDR2 is SVGAGI. The V end was cut by 5 bases, the J end by 8 bases, with 13 bases between. The CDR3 length is 13 residues. This chain's CDR3 is CASSLRGSDEQFF. The CDR3, as DNA: TGTGCCAGCAGTCTTCGGGGCTCCGATGAGCAGTTCTTC.

In this sample, this clone turned up once. The genes are TRBV7-9 and TRBJ1-1; D call uncertain. V lost 1 base, J lost 7 bases, and 16 bases lay in between. This CDR3 has 15 amino acids. Germline V gene lookup returns CDR1 SEHNR and CDR2 FQNEAQ (reference sequence). The CDR3 protein is CASSLGRQHPLEAFF. The CDR3 coding sequence is TGTGCCAGCAGCTTAGGCAGACAACACCCCCTTGAAGCTTTCTTT. The whole variable domain, filled in from reference TRBV7-9 and TRBJ1-1, reads DTGVSQNPRHKITKRGQNVTFRCDPISEHNRLYWYRQTLGQGPEFLTYFQNEAQLEKSRLLSDRFSAERPKGSFSTLEIQRTEQGDSAMYLCASSLGRQHPLEAFFGQGTRLTVV.

The chain employs TRBV28 and TRBJ2-1; possible D gene TRBD1, 5 bases. The CDR3 is made up of 15 amino acids. With 8 bases removed from V and 7 bases from J, the gap between germline ends came to 21 bases. Germline V gene data show CDR1 as MDHEN and CDR2 as SYDVKM. The chain's CDR3 is CASATGPGRGNEQFF. CDR3 nucleotide sequence: TGTGCCAGCGCAACTGGTCCCGGAAGGGGAAATGAGCAGTTCTTC.

V gene TRBV14 combines with J gene TRBJ1-1; 9 positions match TRBD1. With V trimmed by 3 bases and J by 1 base, 12 bases remained unmatched. CDR1 SGHDN and CDR2 FVKESK come from the germline V gene. CDR3 length: 18 amino acids. This CDR3 is CASSHTTGTGIGNTEAFF. The CDR3 DNA follows: TGTGCCAGCAGCCATACAACGGGGACAGGGATAGGGAACACTGAAGCTTTCTTT.

This clone was seen more than once but under ten times. The gene calls are TRBV30 and TRBJ1-2; D call uncertain. Trimming removed 1 base from V and 4 bases from J, with 7 bases in between. The germline CDR1 and CDR2 sequences are GTSNPN and SVGIG (reference sequence). This CDR3 has 12 residues. The CDR3 is CAWSGLIYGYTF. Written as DNA, the CDR3 is TGTGCCTGGAGTGGACTGATCTATGGCTACACCTTC.

This rearrangement joins TRBV7-2 to TRBJ1-5; D ambiguous. Per germline, CDR1 SGHTA and CDR2 FQGNSA. This CDR3 contains 12 residues. The V and J ends lost 4 bases and 7 bases respectively, with 8 bases between them. CDR3 amino acids: CASSSRTQPQHF. In DNA, the CDR3 is TGTGCCAGCAGCTCCCGAACACAGCCCCAGCATTTT. Full variable domain (remainder filled in from reference TRBV7-2 and TRBJ1-5): GAGVSQSPSNKVTEKGKDVELRCDPISGHTALYWYRQSLGQGLEFLIYFQGNSAPDKSGLPSDRFSAERTGGSVSTLTIQRTQQEDSAVYLCASSSRTQPQHFGDGTRLSIL.

The V gene is TRBV7-9, the J gene TRBJ2-5; 8 nucleotides align to TRBD1. The V gene end was trimmed by 5 bases and the J gene end by 5 bases; junction bases not matched to a gene: 7. The CDR3 runs 14 residues. CDR1 and CDR2 from the germline V gene are SEHNR and FQNEAQ (reference sequence). This chain's CDR3 is CASSQTGEEETQYF. As DNA, the CDR3 is TGTGCCAGCAGCCAGACAGGGGAGGAGGAGACCCAGTACTTC.

The chain's CDR3 is CATSRALNEQFF. For the CDR3, the DNA is TGTGCCACCAGCAGAGCCCTGAATGAGCAGTTCTTC. This rearrangement joins TRBV15 to TRBJ2-1, with D hard to call. The germline V gene encodes CDR1 LNHNV and CDR2 YYDKDF (reference sequence). Trimming removed 1 base at V and 7 bases at J, with 5 bases between. The CDR3 contains 12 residues.

J is TRBJ2-1 and V is TRBV28; D ambiguous. CDR1 is MDHEN, CDR2 SYDVKM, per germline. The CDR3 loop spans 16 amino acids. Trimming took 3 bases from V and 3 from J, leaving 15 bases between them. CDR3 in amino acids: CASSFLPQTVYNEQFF. The CDR3 DNA is TGTGCCAGCAGTTTCCTCCCCCAAACAGTCTACAATGAGCAGTTCTTC.

This chain links TRBV7-9 with TRBJ2-1; D may be TRBD1 or TRBD2 (5 bases each). V lost 6 bases to trimming and J lost 3 bases, with 12 bases between them. Germline CDR1 is SEHNR and CDR2 is FQNEAQ (reference sequence). This CDR3 has 14 amino acids. CDR3 sequence reads: CASSRGELYNEQFF. CDR3 DNA sequence: TGTGCCAGCAGTAGAGGGGAGCTCTACAATGAGCAGTTCTTC.

This chain joins TRBV10-1 and TRBJ2-5, with D tentatively TRBD1 (7 bases). Between the trimmed V and J ends, which lost 0 bases and 5 bases, there was a span of 10 bases. Germline values: CDR1 WNHNN, CDR2 SYGVQD (reference sequence). The CDR3 length is 14 residues. CDR3 nucleotide sequence: TGCGCCAGCAGTGAGTCGCCAGGGGGGGAGACCCAGTACTTC. Translation: CASSESPGGETQYF.

The J gene is TRBJ2-1, the V gene TRBV28; tentative D call: TRBD2 (5 bases). CDR3 length: 14 residues. V was trimmed by 6 bases and J by 3 bases, leaving 12 bases between them. Germline CDR1 is MDHEN and CDR2 is SYDVKM. For the CDR3, the DNA is TGTGCCAGCAGCACCGGACTTCGCTACAATGAGCAGTTCTTC. Its translation: CASSTGLRYNEQFF. Full variable domain (missing parts from reference TRBV28 and TRBJ2-1): DVKVTQSSRYLVKRTGEKVFLECVQDMDHENMFWYRQDPGLGLRLIYFSYDVKMKEKGDIPEGYSVSREKKERFSLILESASTNQTSMYLCASSTGLRYNEQFFGPGTRLTVL.

The rearrangement uses TRBV2 and TRBJ2-1; no firm D call. This CDR3 comprises 16 residues. Trimming removed 3 bases at V and 8 bases at J, with 20 bases between. Germline V gene data show CDR1 as SNHLY and CDR2 as FYNNEI. DNA of the CDR3: TGTGCCAGCAGTGATGACTCCCTGGAAAAATTGGATGAGCAGTTCTTC. The encoded protein is CASSDDSLEKLDEQFF.